The 8 T cell receptor beta chains below all came from one sample that was sequenced in a study of blood T cell repertoires in COVID-19 (dated by TCRdb to about 2020). Libraries came from the immunoSEQ multiplex PCR assay. TCRdb obtained this table from immuneACCESS and retained in-frame rearrangements with V and J assigned. These tables miss some clones; where compared with another copy, unresolved V genes account for less than half of the shortfall, and the remainder is unexplained. This sample has roughly 83,000 clones in its table, and more than 75% of those were observed once. About 7.8% of the sample belongs to the ten largest clones. Source material: peripheral blood. These receptors were taken from a man aged 50 or older with active COVID-19.

The chain carries TRBV7-3 and TRBJ2-2; 8 bases are a match to TRBD1. The CDR3 consists of 16 residues. Germline lookup yields CDR1 SGHTA and CDR2 FQGTGA. The V and J ends lost 7 bases and 2 bases, in that order; junction bases with no gene match: 9. Written as DNA, the CDR3 is TGTGCCAGCACCATAATGACAGGGGCAAACACCGGGGAGCTGTTTTTT. It is translated as CASTIMTGANTGELFF.

This chain connects TRBV19 to TRBJ2-3; possible D gene TRBD2, 5 bases. The V and J ends lost 6 bases and 1 base respectively, with 14 bases between them. The CDR3 sequence is 15 residues long. Germline-derived CDR1 and CDR2 are LNHDA and SQIVND (reference sequence). CDR3 sequence reads: CASSLRESGTDTQYF. The CDR3 region has the DNA TGTGCCAGTAGCCTCCGGGAATCGGGCACAGATACGCAGTATTTT.

This chain connects TRBV7-9 to TRBJ1-2; TRBD1 might be the D (5 bases). This CDR3 spans 13 amino acids. Germline CDR1 and CDR2: SEHNR and FQNEAQ (reference sequence). V was clipped by 3 bases and J by 6 bases, with 11 bases between them. For the CDR3, the DNA is TGTGCCAGCAGCTTTGGGGGGATGGATGGCTACACCTTC. It is translated as CASSFGGMDGYTF.

This rearrangement joins TRBV6-5 to TRBJ2-5; 7 bases agree with TRBD1. Trimming removed 2 bases from V and 2 bases from J; junction bases left unmatched: 2. Germline CDR1 is MNHEY and CDR2 is SVGAGI. The CDR3 extends over 14 amino acids. The CDR3 protein is CASSYTGQQETQYF. The CDR3, as DNA: TGTGCCAGCAGTTACACGGGACAGCAAGAGACCCAGTACTTC.

The chain recombines TRBV9 with TRBJ2-2, with 8 nucleotides matching TRBD2. J gave up 7 bases and V 4 bases, and 0 bases lay outside the gene matches. The CDR3 consists of 12 residues. Per the germline V gene, CDR1 is SGDLS and CDR2 is YYNGEE. CDR3 sequence reads: CASSSGGGELFF. The CDR3, as DNA: TGTGCCAGCAGCAGCGGGGGCGGGGAGCTGTTTTTT.

This clone was picked up one time. V gene TRBV4-1 combines with J gene TRBJ2-7; 8 bases map to TRBD2. The V and J ends lost 1 base and 3 bases, in that order; junction bases with no gene match: 5. The CDR3 has 15 residues. CDR1 MGHRA and CDR2 YSYEKL come from the germline V gene. CDR3 in DNA: TGCGCCAGCAGCCAAGTTGAAGCGGGAGTCTACGAGCAGTACTTC. Protein: CASSQVEAGVYEQYF.

V and J are TRBV4-2 and TRBJ2-3; 10 nucleotides line up with TRBD2. The CDR3 sequence is 18 residues long. With V trimmed by 0 bases and J by 0 bases, 6 bases remained unmatched. Per the germline V gene, CDR1 is LGHNA and CDR2 is YNFKEQ. The CDR3 here is CASSQEVAGGLSTDTQYF. In DNA, the CDR3 is TGTGCCAGCAGCCAAGAGGTAGCGGGGGGTCTAAGCACAGATACGCAGTATTTT.

Comment on this clone: Other nucleotide sequences from this sample produce the same CDR3. This chain joins TRBV7-7 and TRBJ2-1; 7 bases map to TRBD2. V was clipped by 6 bases and J by 3 bases; unmatched bases: 2. There are 13 residues in the CDR3. CDR1 and CDR2 from the germline V gene are SSHAT and FNYEAQ (reference sequence). The CDR3 loop is CASSPGGYNEQFF. DNA for the CDR3: TGTGCCAGCAGTCCGGGAGGCTACAATGAGCAGTTCTTC.